This T cell receptor beta chain stems from a study of response to subunit inactivated influenza vaccine. Via MiXCR, TCRdb re-called the RT-PCR reads, giving one row per CDR3 protein. The table has 710,000 or so distinct CDR3 sequences, approximately 15% seen once. Germline V gene sequence: CDR1 DFQATT, CDR2 SNEGSKA (reference sequence). The CDR3 runs to 11 residues. The V gene lost 6 bases and the J gene lost 6 bases, with 9 bases spanning the gap. Sequencing was performed on PBMCs from blood, taken less than 13 days after vaccination. This TCR was sampled from a man in his fifties who received an inactivated influenza vaccine. The rearrangement joins TRBV20-1 to TRBJ2-4, with unresolved D. CDR3: CSAPGGNIQYF. The CDR3 region has the DNA TGCAGTGCCCCGGGTGGAAACATTCAGTACTTC.